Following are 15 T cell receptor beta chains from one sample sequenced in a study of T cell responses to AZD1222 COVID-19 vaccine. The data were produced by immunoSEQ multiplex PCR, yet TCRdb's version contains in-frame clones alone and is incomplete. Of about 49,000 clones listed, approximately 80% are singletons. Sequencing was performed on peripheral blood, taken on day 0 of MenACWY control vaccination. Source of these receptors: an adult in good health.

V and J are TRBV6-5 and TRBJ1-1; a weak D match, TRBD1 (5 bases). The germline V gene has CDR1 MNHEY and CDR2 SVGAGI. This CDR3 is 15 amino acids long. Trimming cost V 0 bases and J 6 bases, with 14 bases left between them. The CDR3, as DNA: TGTGCCAGCAGTTACTCATTGGGAGTAGGGGCTGAAGCTTTCTTT. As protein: CASSYSLGVGAEAFF.

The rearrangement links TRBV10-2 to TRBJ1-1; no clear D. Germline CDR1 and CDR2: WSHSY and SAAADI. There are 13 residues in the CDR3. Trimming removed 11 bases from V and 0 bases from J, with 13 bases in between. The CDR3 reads CAAQGKLNTEAFF. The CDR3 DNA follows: TGCGCCGCTCAAGGGAAACTGAACACTGAAGCTTTCTTT.

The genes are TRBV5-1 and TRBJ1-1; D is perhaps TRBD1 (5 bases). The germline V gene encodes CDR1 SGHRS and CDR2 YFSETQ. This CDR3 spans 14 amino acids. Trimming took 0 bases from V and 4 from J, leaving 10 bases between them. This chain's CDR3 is CASSLVSGGTEAFF. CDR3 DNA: TGCGCCAGCAGCTTGGTAAGTGGGGGCACTGAAGCTTTCTTT.

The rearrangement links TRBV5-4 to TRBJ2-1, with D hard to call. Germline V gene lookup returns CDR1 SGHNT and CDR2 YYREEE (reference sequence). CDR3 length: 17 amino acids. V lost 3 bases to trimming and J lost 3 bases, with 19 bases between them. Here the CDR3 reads CASSSTTRLIGYNEQFF. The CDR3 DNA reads TGTGCCAGCAGCTCGACGACGAGGTTAATCGGCTACAATGAGCAGTTCTTC.

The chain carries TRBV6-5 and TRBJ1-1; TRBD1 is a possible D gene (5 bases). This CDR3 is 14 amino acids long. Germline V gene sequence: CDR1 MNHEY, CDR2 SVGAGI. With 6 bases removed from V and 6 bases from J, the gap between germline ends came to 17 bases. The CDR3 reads CASSHQIQGAEAFF. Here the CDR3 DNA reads TGTGCCAGCAGCCACCAGATCCAGGGCGCTGAAGCTTTCTTT.

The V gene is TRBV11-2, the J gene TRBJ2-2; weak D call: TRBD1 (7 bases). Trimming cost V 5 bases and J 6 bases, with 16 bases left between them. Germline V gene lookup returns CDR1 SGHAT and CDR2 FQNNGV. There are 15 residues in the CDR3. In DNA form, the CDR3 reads TGTGCCAGCAGCCTAGGGGGCGGCGGGGCCGGGGAGCTGTTTTTT. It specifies CASSLGGGGAGELFF.

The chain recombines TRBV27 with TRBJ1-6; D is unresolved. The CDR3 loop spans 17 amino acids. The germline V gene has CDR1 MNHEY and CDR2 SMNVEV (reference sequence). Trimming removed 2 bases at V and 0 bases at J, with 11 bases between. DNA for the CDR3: TGTGCCAGCAGTTTAATGGGCCGAAGCTCCTATAATTCACCCCTCCACTTT. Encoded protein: CASSLMGRSSYNSPLHF.

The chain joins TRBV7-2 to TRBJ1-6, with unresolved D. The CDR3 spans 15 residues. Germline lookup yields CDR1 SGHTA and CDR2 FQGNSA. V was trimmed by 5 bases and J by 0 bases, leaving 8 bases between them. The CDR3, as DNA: TGTGCCAGCAGCCGCAGCAGCTCCTATAATTCACCCCTCCACTTT. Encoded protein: CASSRSSSYNSPLHF.

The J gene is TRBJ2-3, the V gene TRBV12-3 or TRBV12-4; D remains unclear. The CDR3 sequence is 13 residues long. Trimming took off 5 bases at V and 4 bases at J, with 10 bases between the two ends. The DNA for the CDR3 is TGTGCCAGCAGTATCCGGACCTCAGATACGCAGTATTTT. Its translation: CASSIRTSDTQYF.

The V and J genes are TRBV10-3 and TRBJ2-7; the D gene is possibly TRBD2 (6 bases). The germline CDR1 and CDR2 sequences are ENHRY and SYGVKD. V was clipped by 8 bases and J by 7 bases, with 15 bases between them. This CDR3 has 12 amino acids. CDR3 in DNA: TGTGCCATCTCGGAGGGAGTGAGAGAGCAGTACGTC. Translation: CAISEGVREQYV.

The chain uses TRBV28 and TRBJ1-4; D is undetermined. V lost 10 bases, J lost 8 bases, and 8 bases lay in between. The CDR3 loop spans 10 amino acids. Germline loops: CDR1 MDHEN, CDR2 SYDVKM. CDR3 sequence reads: CAIPGEKLFF. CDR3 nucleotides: TGTGCCATCCCGGGGGAAAAACTGTTTTTT.

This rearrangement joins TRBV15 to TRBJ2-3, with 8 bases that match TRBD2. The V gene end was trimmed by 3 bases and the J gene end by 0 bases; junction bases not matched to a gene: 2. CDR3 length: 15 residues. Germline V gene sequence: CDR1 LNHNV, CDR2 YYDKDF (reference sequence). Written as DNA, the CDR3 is TGTGCCACCAGCAGTAGCGGGGCTAGCACAGATACGCAGTATTTT. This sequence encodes CATSSSGASTDTQYF.

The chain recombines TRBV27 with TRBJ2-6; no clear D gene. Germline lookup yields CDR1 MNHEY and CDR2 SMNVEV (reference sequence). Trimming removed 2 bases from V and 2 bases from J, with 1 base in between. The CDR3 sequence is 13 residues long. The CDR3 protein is CASSLTGANVLTF. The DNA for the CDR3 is TGTGCCAGCAGTTTAACTGGGGCCAACGTCCTGACTTTC.

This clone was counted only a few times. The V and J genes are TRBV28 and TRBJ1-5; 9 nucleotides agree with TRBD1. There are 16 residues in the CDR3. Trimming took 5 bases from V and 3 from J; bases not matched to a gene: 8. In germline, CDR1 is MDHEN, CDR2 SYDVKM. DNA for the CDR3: TGTGCCAGCAGTACAACCGGGACAGGGCACAATCAGCCCCAGCATTTT. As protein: CASSTTGTGHNQPQHF.

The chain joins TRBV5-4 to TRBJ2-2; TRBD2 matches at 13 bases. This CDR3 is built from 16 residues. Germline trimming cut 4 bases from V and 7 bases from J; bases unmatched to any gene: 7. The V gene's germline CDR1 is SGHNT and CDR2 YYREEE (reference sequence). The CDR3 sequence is CASSTGLAGEIGELFF. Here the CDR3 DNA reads TGTGCCAGCAGCACCGGACTAGCGGGAGAGATCGGGGAGCTGTTTTTT.